The present T cell receptor (beta chain) was sequenced within a study of T cells in Graves' hyperthyroidism and ophthalmopathy. Looked up from germline, CDR1 is DFQATT and CDR2 is SNEGSKA (reference sequence). The CDR3 has 14 amino acids. V gave up 0 bases and J gave up 6 bases, with 14 bases separating them. This clonotype showed up many times. Its specificity is unknown. Findings of the study overall: Blood also contained most expanded thyroid clonotypes above 0.001. By a 13 V-J model, ophthalmopathy was set apart from stable hyperthyroidism.

The CDR3 regions of TCR beta were amplified from RNA transcripts. A first-round RT-PCR of the TCR CDR3 used the HTBI primer set. TCRdb called the multiplex PCR reads again in MiXCR, with one record for every CDR3 protein. The top ten hold 50% to 65% of the sample, which has fewer than 350,000 distinct CDR3 sequences, 21% seen once. Graves' hyperthyroidism without ophthalmopathy progression within 18 months was termed stable. The PBMCs were taken from under 12 ml of fresh peripheral blood. The sample was blood. This chain connects TRBV20-1 to TRBJ1-1; D uncertain. The TCR sequence derives from a woman aged 45-60 years with Graves' hyperthyroidism. CDR3 residues: CSARDVSMGAEAFF. DNA of the CDR3: TGCAGTGCTAGAGATGTCTCGATGGGCGCTGAAGCTTTCTTT.